This T cell receptor (beta chain) was recovered during a study of STAT5B mutations in CD4+ large granular lymphocyte leukemia (dated by TCRdb to between 2021 and 2024). Turning to the overall study: Among healthy controls, the CDR3 'QG' motif was associated with a particular HLA allele. The purity of purified fractions was confirmed by flow cytometry on FACSCanto II or FACSVerse to exceed 95% among lymphocytes. The TCRbeta repertoires of CD4+ T-cell large granular lymphocyte leukemia patients were compared with the TCRbeta repertoires of healthy blood donors.

The immunoSEQ assay at survey resolution was used to sequence TCRbeta rearrangements from genomic DNA. As for how the authors treated the data: A lowest detectable productive clonotype frequency of 2.59 x 10-5 was observed in the TCR sequencing data. Only productive TCRbeta rearrangements, meaning sequences that were complete and in-frame, were kept for the analyses. Clonality for each sample was calculated as Simpson clonality in the immunoSEQ Analyzer version 3.0. Clones were categorized by frequency as very rare, small, medium, large (1-20%) or hyperexpanded (>20%). Generation probabilities were estimated with OLGA 1.2.3, V-gene circos plots were made with VDJtools, specificities were looked up in VDJdb, and CDR3 motifs were identified with GLIPH. Entries here come from immuneACCESS through TCRdb and include only in-frame sequences with V and J called. Some clones fail to appear in such tables; in the studies checked, an unresolved V gene covers under half of the shortfall, and the cause of the remainder is unknown. V, J and clone size derive from that table, while D and trimming were established from the DNA sequence. Across this sample there are tens of thousands of clones, with around three quarters seen only once. The ten biggest clones cover less than 5% of the sample.

The healthy control group was made up of around 38 blood donors, and the Finnish Red Cross blood service supplied their buffy coats. All TCR-sequenced material derived from peripheral blood: patient blood samples and healthy donor buffy coats. Ficoll-Hypaque gradient centrifugation was used to isolate peripheral blood mononuclear cells. CD4+ cells were purified magnetically from the buffy coats of healthy controls. The Gentra Puregene Cell and Tissue kit was used for genomic DNA extraction, and quantification was performed on a Qubit 2.0 fluorometer. Its CDR3 holds 15 amino acids, cysteine through phenylalanine. Only the CDR3 part of the read is kept: 45 bases, read in frame from the first base. From the germline V gene (reference sequence), CDR1 is LNHDA and CDR2 is SQIVND. At the junction V is shortened by 6 bases and J by 2 bases; bases outside the gene matches: 6. Study-level results and caveats: Greater clonality appeared to be present in CD4-sorted patient repertoires than in healthy CD4+ repertoires, and the difference was retained after the putative leukemic clones were removed. The data were not HLA-matched, and the relatively small sample size could explain the higher clonality seen in CD4+ compared with CD8+ T-LGLL. Each patient's main leukemic clonotypes were private, but roughly a quarter of these clonotypes showed up at low frequency in the non-leukemic repertoires of other patients. Enrichment of TRBV06-family usage was observed among the top patient clones (8/27) relative to healthy controls (2/35).

Regarding this clone: The antigen it binds to is not known. No quality values exist for individual bases; no much larger clone is one base distant.

The chain joins TRBV19 to TRBJ2-2; 7 bases in the junction line up with TRBD1. This TCR came from a human donor in good health. The sample comprised CD4+ T cells from blood buffy coats. The DNA sequence is given as TGTGCCAGTAGGACAGGGCTGGCCAACACCGGGGAGCTGTTTTTT. The encoded protein is CASRTGLANTGELFF.